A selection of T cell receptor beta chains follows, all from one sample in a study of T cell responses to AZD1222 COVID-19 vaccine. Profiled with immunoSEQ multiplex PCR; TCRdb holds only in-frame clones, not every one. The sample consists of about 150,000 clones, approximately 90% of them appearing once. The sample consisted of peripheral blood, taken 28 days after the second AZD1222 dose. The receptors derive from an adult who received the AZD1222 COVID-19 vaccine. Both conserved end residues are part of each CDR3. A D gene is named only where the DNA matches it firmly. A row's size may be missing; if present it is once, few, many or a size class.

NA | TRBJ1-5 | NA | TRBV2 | CASRDRTSNQPQHF | TGTGCCAGCAGAGACAGGACTAGCAATCAGCCCCAGCATTTT
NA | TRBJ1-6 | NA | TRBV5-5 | CASSPRGNSPLHF | TGTGCCAGCAGCCCGCGGGGTAATTCACCCCTCCACTTT
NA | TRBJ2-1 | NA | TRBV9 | CASSGSRSEQFF | TGTGCCAGCAGCGGCTCCCGGAGTGAGCAGTTCTTC
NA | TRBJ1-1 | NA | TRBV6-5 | CASRNNRDTEAFF | TGTGCCAGCAGAAACAACAGGGATACTGAAGCTTTCTTT
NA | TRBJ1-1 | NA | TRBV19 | CASSIVAETAMNTEAFF | TGTGCCAGTAGTATAGTGGCCGAGACAGCTATGAACACTGAAGCTTTCTTT
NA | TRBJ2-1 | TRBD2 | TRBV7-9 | CASSLVAQRENNEQFF | TGTGCCAGCAGCTTAGTTGCCCAGCGGGAGAACAATGAGCAGTTCTTC
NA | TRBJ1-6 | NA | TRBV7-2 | CASSSQGSSPLHF | TGTGCCAGCAGCTCGCAGGGGTCTTCACCCCTCCACTTT
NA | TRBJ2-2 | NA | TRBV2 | CASSARGDKNTGELFF | TGTGCCAGCAGTGCCCGGGGAGACAAGAACACCGGGGAGCTGTTTTTT
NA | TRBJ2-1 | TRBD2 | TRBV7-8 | CASSLVSSGTPSYNEQFF | TGTGCCAGCAGCTTAGTTTCCAGCGGGACTCCTTCCTACAATGAGCAGTTCTTC
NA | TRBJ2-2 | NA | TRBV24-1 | CATRPANTGELFF | TGTGCCACCAGACCAGCGAACACCGGGGAGCTGTTTTTT
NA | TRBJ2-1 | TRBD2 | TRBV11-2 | CASSLVLAGGSSTYNEQFF | TGTGCCAGCAGCTTAGTTCTCGCGGGGGGCTCTTCGACCTACAATGAGCAGTTCTTC
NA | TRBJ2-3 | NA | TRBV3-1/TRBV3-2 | CASSQEARLSDTQYF | TGTGCCAGCAGCCAAGAGGCCCGCCTGTCGGATACGCAGTATTTT
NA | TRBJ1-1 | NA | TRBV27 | CASSWSLWNTEAFF | TGTGCCAGCAGTTGGTCCCTTTGGAACACTGAAGCTTTCTTT
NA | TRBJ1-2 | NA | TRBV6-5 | CASSWAADYGYTF | TGTGCCAGCAGTTGGGCAGCCGACTATGGCTACACCTTC
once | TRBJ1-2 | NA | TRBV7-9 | CASSLKGSANYGYTF | TGTGCCAGCAGCTTAAAAGGGTCGGCTAACTATGGCTACACCTTC
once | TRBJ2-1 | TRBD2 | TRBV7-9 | CASSLGLAGYNEQFF | TGTGCCAGCAGCTTGGGGCTAGCGGGGTACAATGAGCAGTTCTTC
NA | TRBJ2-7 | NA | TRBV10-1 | CASSPSIYEGQYF | TGCGCCAGCAGTCCATCGATCTACGAGGGGCAGTACTTC
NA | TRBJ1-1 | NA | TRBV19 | CASSIDSNTEAFF | TGTGCCAGTAGCATAGACAGTAACACTGAAGCTTTCTTT
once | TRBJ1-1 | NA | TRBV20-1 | CSASYTEAFF | TGCAGTGCTTCGTACACTGAAGCTTTCTTT
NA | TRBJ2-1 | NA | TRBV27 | CASSLSRPSYNEQFF | TGTGCCAGCAGTTTAAGCCGCCCCTCCTACAATGAGCAGTTCTTC
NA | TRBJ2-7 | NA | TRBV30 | CAWSGGGPVGYEQYF | TGTGCCTGGAGTGGGGGGGGCCCGGTCGGTTACGAGCAGTACTTC
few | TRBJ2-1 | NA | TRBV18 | CASSPMFGSYNEQFF | TGTGCCAGCTCACCAATGTTCGGCTCCTACAATGAGCAGTTCTTC
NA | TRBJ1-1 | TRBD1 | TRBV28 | CASGGQGSNTEAFF | TGTGCCAGCGGGGGACAGGGGTCAAACACTGAAGCTTTCTTT
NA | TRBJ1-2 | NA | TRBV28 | CASSPGDGYGYTF | TGTGCCAGCAGTCCAGGGGATGGCTATGGCTACACCTTC
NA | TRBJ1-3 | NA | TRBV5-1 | CASSETIGYSSSGNTIYF | TGCGCCAGCAGCGAGACCATAGGGTACAGCTCCTCTGGAAACACCATATATTTT
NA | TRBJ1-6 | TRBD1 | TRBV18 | CASSPRSSGQGSSPLHF | TGTGCCAGCTCACCAAGGTCTTCAGGACAGGGGAGCTCACCCCTCCACTTT
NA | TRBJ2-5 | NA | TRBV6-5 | CASSYGGTQYF | TGTGCCAGCAGTTATGGGGGGACCCAGTACTTC
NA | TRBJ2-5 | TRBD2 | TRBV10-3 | CAISDSGGETQYF | TGTGCCATCAGTGATTCGGGGGGAGAGACCCAGTACTTC
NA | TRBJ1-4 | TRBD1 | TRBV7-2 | CASSFLTQGGKLFF | TGTGCCAGCAGCTTCCTTACACAGGGGGGAAAACTGTTTTTT
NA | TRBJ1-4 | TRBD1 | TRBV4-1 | CASSHKVGTVDEKLFF | TGCGCCAGCAGCCACAAGGTCGGGACAGTTGATGAAAAACTGTTTTTT
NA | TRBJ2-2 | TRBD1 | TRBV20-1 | CSAIDRVGDTGELFF | TGCAGTGCTATTGACAGGGTCGGCGACACCGGGGAGCTGTTTTTT